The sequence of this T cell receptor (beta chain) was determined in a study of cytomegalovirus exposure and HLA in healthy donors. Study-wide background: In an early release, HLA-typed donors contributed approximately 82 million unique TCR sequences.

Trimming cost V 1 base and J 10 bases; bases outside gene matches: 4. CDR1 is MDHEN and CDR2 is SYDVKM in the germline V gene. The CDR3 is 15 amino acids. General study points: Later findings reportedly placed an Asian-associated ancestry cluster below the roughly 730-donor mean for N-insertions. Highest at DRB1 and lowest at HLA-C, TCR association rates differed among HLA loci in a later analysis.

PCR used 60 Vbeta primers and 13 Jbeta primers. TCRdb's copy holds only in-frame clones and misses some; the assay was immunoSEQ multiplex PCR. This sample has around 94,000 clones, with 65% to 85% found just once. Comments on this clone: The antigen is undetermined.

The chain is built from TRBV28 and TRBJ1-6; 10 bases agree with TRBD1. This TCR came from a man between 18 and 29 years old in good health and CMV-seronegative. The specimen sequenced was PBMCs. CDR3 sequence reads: CASSLFGQGVSPLHF. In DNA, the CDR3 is TGTGCCAGCAGTTTATTCGGACAGGGGGTGTCACCCCTCCACTTT.